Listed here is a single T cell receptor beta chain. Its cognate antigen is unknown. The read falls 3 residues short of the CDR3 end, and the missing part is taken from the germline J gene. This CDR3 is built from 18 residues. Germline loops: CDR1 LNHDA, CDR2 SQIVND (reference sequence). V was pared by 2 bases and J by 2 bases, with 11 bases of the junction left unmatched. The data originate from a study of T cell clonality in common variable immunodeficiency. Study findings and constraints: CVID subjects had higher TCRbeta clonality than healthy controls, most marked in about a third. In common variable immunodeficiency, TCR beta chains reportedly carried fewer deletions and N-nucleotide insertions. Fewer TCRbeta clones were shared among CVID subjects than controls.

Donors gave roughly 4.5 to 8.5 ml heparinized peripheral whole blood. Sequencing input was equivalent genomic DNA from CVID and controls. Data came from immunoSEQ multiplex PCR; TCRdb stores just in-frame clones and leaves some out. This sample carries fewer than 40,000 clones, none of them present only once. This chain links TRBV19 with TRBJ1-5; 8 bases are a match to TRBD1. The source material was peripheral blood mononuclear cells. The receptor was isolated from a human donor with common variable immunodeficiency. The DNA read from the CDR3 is TGTGCCAGTAGTATACAGGGGGCGAATTCGTTACGCAATCAGCCC. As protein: CASSIQGANSLRNQP. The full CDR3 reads CASSIQGANSLRNQPQHF.